Here is one T cell receptor beta chain with its context. The germline V gene encodes CDR1 SQVTM and CDR2 ANQGSEA. There are 14 residues in the CDR3. V was cut by 6 bases and J by 0 bases, with 15 bases left in between. The data belong to a study of CDR3 diversity in severe acne. One entry per CDR3 protein, called by TCRdb with MiXCR from the PCR reads. Of some 85,000 distinct CDR3 sequences in the sample, around 50% are singletons; the top ten hold more than 9%. The chain carries TRBV29-1 and TRBJ2-7; D assignment may be TRBD1 or TRBD2 (5 bases each). The TCR originated in a male donor with severe acne vulgaris. The sequenced sample consisted of blood. Written as DNA, the CDR3 is TGCAGCGTGATTTGGGGGTCCCACTCCTACGAGCAGTACTTC. Translating it yields CSVIWGSHSYEQYF.